This is a list of T cell receptor beta chains from one sample in a study of T cells after somatic rescue of genetic block. Using immunoSEQ multiplex PCR, the repertoire was profiled, and TCRdb retains in-frame clones only, with some absent. This sample yields 14,000 to 15,000 clones, of which roughly two thirds are seen a single time; more than 13% belongs to the top ten. The sequenced sample consisted of peripheral blood mononuclear cells (PBMCs). These receptors all come from a boy under 18. Each CDR3 is given with its conserved first and last residue.

v_gene,j_gene,CDR3aa
TRBV27,TRBJ1-4,CASRRTGEREKLFF
TRBV6-6,TRBJ1-4,CASRQIRVNEKLFF
TRBV5-1,TRBJ2-1,CASSFGGYNEQFF
TRBV18,TRBJ2-7,CASSPWTSGISYEQYF
TRBV30,TRBJ1-6,CAWSHEGGSSSYNSPLHF
TRBV21-1,TRBJ2-7,CASKAGTASAYEQYF
TRBV19,TRBJ2-7,CASSEQGASPYEQYF
TRBV7-5,TRBJ2-7,CARSLVPYEQYF
TRBV2,TRBJ2-1,CASSAEGRVSYNEQFF
TRBV4-1,TRBJ2-1,CASSQDNSGRREQFF
TRBV6-1,TRBJ2-2,CASRWTGGTGELFF
TRBV7-9,TRBJ1-4,CASSLGGGTEGLFF
TRBV4-1,TRBJ1-1,CASSQGRGPNTEAFF
TRBV5-4,TRBJ1-3,CASSPTGLGNTIYF
TRBV7-9,TRBJ1-3,CASTYSGNTIYF
TRBV6-1,TRBJ2-5,CASSEPFWDRGKETQYF
TRBV2,TRBJ2-2,CASSGDSPTGELFF
TRBV7-3,TRBJ2-7,CASIHVRGPGAYEQYF
TRBV11-2,TRBJ2-5,CATSTTGLSGVQETQYF
TRBV6-5,TRBJ1-1,CASSYQNTEAFF
TRBV10-3,TRBJ1-1,CAVGTDNGDTEAFF
TRBV9,TRBJ2-2,CASSVARGFGGELFF
TRBV5-1,TRBJ1-6,CASSPDKYKNSPLHF
TRBV19,TRBJ2-7,CASSVRVDYEQYF
TRBV19,TRBJ2-1,CASSSRKGTPSLRNNEQFF
TRBV5-4,TRBJ1-2,CASSLDRDHYGYTF
TRBV10-2,TRBJ2-7,CASSESMSGTGDEQYF
TRBV5-1,TRBJ2-5,CASSLAGSQETQYF
TRBV7-7,TRBJ2-3,CASSPQERGTDTQYF
TRBV2,TRBJ2-7,CAGRDSPGLRGEQYF
TRBV9,TRBJ2-1,CASSLPGLGYNEQFF
TRBV19,TRBJ2-7,CASSTGRPSYEQYF